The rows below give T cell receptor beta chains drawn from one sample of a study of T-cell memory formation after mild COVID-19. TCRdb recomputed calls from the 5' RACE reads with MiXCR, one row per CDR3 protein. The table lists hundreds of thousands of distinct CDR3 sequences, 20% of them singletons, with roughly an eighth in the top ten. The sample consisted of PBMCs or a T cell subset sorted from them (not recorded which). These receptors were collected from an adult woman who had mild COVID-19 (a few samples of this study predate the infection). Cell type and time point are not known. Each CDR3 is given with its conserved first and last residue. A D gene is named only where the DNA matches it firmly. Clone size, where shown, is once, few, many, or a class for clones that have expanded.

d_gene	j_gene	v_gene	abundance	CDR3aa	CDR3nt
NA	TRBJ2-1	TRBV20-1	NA	CSGDHTSYNEQFF	TGCAGTGGGGACCATACTAGCTACAATGAGCAGTTCTTC
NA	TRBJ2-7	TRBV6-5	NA	CASRIDAAREQYF	TGTGCCAGCAGGATTGACGCAGCGCGAGAGCAGTACTTC
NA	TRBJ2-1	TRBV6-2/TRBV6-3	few	CASSPLWGRRDEQFF	TGTGCCAGCAGTCCCCTATGGGGGAGGAGGGATGAGCAGTTCTTC
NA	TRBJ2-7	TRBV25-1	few	CASSERGKGYEQYF	TGTGCCAGCAGTGAACGGGGAAAGGGCTACGAGCAGTACTTC
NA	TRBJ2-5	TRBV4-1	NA	CASSQVVRVGETQYF	TGCGCCAGCAGCCAAGTTGTCAGGGTCGGTGAGACCCAGTACTTC
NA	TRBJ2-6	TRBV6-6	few	CASSPQISGANVLTF	TGTGCCAGCAGTCCGCAGATCTCTGGGGCCAACGTCCTGACTTTC
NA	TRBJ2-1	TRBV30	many	CAWSTQRRLLYNEQFF	TGTGCCTGGAGTACCCAACGGCGGCTACTCTACAATGAGCAGTTCTTC
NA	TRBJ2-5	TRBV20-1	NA	CSARMERGQETQYF	TGCAGTGCTCGTATGGAGAGGGGACAAGAGACCCAGTACTTC
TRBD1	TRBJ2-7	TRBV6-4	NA	CASSDSRGQGAKEQYF	TGTGCCAGCAGTGACTCGAGGGGACAGGGGGCGAAAGAGCAGTACTTC
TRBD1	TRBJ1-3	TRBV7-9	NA	CASSLQGALGQGHSGNTIYF	TGTGCCAGCAGCTTACAAGGAGCCCTGGGACAGGGACACTCTGGAAACACCATATATTTT
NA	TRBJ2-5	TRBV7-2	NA	CASSLAGLAQETQYF	TGTGCCAGCAGCTTAGCGGGACTTGCCCAAGAGACCCAGTACTTC
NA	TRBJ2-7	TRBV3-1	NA	CASSQDVGGAFYEQYF	TGTGCCAGCAGCCAAGATGTTGGGGGGGCTTTCTACGAGCAGTACTTC
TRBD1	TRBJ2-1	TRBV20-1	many	CSATGGREQFF	TGCAGTGCAACAGGGGGCAGGGAGCAGTTCTTC
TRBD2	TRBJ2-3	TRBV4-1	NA	CASSRPYGLAGVADTQYF	TGCGCCAGCAGCCGCCCGTACGGACTAGCGGGGGTCGCAGATACGCAGTATTTT
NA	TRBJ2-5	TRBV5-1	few	CASSPTVGGTETQYF	TGCGCCAGCAGCCCCACCGTTGGGGGAACAGAGACCCAGTACTTC
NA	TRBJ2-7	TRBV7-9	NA	CASSLQLSPYEQYF	TGTGCCAGCAGCTTACAGCTTAGCCCATACGAGCAGTACTTC
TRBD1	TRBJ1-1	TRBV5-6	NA	CASRLRQGEAFF	TGTGCCAGCAGATTACGACAGGGTGAAGCTTTCTTT
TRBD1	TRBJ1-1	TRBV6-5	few	CASSYEGAIEAFF	TGTGCCAGCAGTTACGAGGGGGCGATTGAAGCTTTCTTT
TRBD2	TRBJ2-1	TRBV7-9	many	CASSLGTSGSDEQFF	TGTGCCAGCAGCTTGGGGACTAGCGGGAGTGATGAGCAGTTCTTC
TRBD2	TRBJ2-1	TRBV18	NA	CASSPVRASGYNEQFF	TGTGCCAGCTCACCAGTGAGGGCTAGCGGCTACAATGAGCAGTTCTTC
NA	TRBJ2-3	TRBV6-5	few	CASSYGLGTTDTQYF	TGTGCCAGCAGTTACGGTTTAGGGACAACCGATACGCAGTATTTT
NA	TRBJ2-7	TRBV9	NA	CASSVGLADAIYEQYF	TGTGCCAGCAGCGTTGGGTTAGCGGACGCCATCTACGAGCAGTACTTC
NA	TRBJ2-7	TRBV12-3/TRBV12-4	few	CASSPDSNSYEQYF	TGTGCCAGCAGCCCGGACAGTAACTCCTACGAGCAGTACTTC
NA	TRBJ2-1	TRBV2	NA	CASTRPPVGNEQFF	TGTGCCAGCACGCGGCCACCGGTGGGCAATGAGCAGTTCTTC
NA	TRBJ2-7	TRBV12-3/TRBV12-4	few	CASSTTSRYSYEQYF	TGTGCCAGCAGCACTACTAGCAGATACTCCTACGAGCAGTACTTC
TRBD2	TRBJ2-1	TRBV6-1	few	CASSEAPGLAGNEQFF	TGTGCCAGCAGTGAAGCTCCCGGACTAGCGGGGAATGAGCAGTTCTTC
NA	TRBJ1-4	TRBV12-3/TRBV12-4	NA	CASNLQGGTNEKLFF	TGTGCCAGCAATCTCCAGGGCGGAACTAATGAAAAACTGTTTTTT
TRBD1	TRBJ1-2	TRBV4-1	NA	CASSQDRGTGGSGYTF	TGCGCCAGCAGCCAAGATCGGGGGACAGGGGGATCGGGCTACACCTTC
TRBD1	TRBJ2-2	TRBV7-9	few	CASSISGGQGPGELFF	TGTGCCAGCAGCATATCGGGTGGACAGGGGCCCGGGGAGCTGTTTTTT
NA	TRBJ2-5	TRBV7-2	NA	CASSWVAETQYF	TGTGCCAGCAGCTGGGTGGCCGAGACCCAGTACTTC
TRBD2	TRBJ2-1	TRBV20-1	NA	CSARGIAGVRRRNEQFF	TGCAGTGCTAGGGGGATAGCGGGAGTCAGAAGGCGCAATGAGCAGTTCTTC
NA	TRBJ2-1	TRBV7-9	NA	CASFSGASHEQFF	TGTGCCAGCTTTAGCGGAGCGTCCCATGAGCAGTTCTTC
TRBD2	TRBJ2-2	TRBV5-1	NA	CASSQGSGSIGELFF	TGCGCCAGCAGCCAAGGGAGCGGGAGTATTGGGGAGCTGTTTTTT
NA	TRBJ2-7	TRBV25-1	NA	CASRGRGVGEQYF	TGTGCCAGCAGAGGCAGGGGAGTTGGGGAGCAGTACTTC
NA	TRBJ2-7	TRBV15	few	CATSSHRDIAYEQYF	TGTGCCACCAGCAGTCACCGGGACATAGCCTACGAGCAGTACTTC
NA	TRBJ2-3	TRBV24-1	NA	CATSDLAPTGDTQYF	TGTGCCACCAGTGATTTGGCCCCAACGGGAGATACGCAGTATTTT
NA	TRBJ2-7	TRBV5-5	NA	CASSLEVGGYEQYF	TGTGCCAGCAGCTTGGAGGTGGGTGGCTACGAGCAGTACTTC
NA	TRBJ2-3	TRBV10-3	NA	CAISPHTGRSDTQYF	TGTGCCATCAGTCCCCATACGGGGAGATCAGATACGCAGTATTTT
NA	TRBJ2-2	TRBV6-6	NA	CASTPLVPPTGELFF	TGTGCCAGCACCCCCTTGGTACCACCTACCGGGGAGCTGTTTTTT
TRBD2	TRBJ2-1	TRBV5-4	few	CASSPGGLQAEQFF	TGTGCCAGCAGCCCGGGGGGGCTCCAGGCTGAGCAGTTCTTC
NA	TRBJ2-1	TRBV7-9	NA	CASSRTPMGSYNEQFF	TGTGCCAGCAGCCGGACCCCGATGGGCTCCTACAATGAGCAGTTCTTC
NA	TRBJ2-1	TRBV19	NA	CASSIDGGGSNEQFF	TGTGCCAGTAGTATAGACGGGGGCGGTAGCAATGAGCAGTTCTTC
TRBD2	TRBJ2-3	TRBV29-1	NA	CSVEVASGGGTDTQYF	TGCAGCGTTGAAGTAGCTAGCGGGGGGGGCACAGATACGCAGTATTTT
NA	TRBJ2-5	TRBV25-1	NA	CASIGAGGTQYF	TGTGCCAGCATAGGCGCGGGCGGGACCCAGTACTTC
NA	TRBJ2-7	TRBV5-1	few	CASRLGETNYEQYF	TGCGCCAGCCGTCTTGGAGAGACTAACTACGAGCAGTACTTC
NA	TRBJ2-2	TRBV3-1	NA	CASSQIRGNRPMNTGELFF	TGTGCCAGCAGCCAAATTAGGGGCAACAGGCCCATGAACACCGGGGAGCTGTTTTTT
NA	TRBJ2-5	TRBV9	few	CASSGRALRQETQYF	TGTGCCAGCAGCGGGAGGGCCCTTCGGCAAGAGACCCAGTACTTC
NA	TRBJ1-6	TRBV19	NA	CASSLHPTGGSPLHF	TGTGCCAGTAGTCTCCACCCTACCGGGGGTTCACCCCTCCACTTT
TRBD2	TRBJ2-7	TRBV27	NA	CATGTSGAYEQYF	TGTGCCACCGGGACTAGCGGGGCCTACGAGCAGTACTTC